This TCR beta chain was identified during a study of OX40 agonist ivuxolimab in advanced cancers. Study as a whole: Cohort: around 79% men, mean age about 60, aged roughly 20 to 79. Findings and limits, study-wide: What antigens the expanded peripheral T cells recognized was never established. The CD4+ and CD8+ T cells in the blood had expanded clonally by week 6 at 0.1 to 3.0 mg/kg.

V was cut by 0 bases and J by 5 bases, with 7 bases left in between. The CDR3 runs to 14 residues. Germline loops: CDR1 LGHNA, CDR2 YNFKEQ. This clone was counted a single time. Its antigen remains unidentified. Libraries were prepared by immunoSEQ multiplex PCR; TCRdb keeps only in-frame clonotypes and omits some of them. This table has fewer than 100,000 clones, under 85% appearing once. Peripheral blood came from all dose cohorts at three timepoints. This TCR came from an adult with an advanced solid tumor such as melanoma, head and neck, liver or kidney cancer. Sequencing used CD4+ or CD8+ T cells sorted from blood, obtained in a trial of the OX40 agonist ivuxolimab. The chain is built from TRBV4-2 and TRBJ2-2; D gene unclear. The CDR3 sequence is CASSQDLETGELFF. CDR3 DNA: TGTGCCAGCAGCCAAGATCTGGAGACCGGGGAGCTGTTTTTT.